Presented here are 22 T cell receptor beta chains from one specimen sequenced in a study of T cell responses to AZD1222 COVID-19 vaccine. The data were produced by immunoSEQ multiplex PCR, yet TCRdb's version contains in-frame clones alone and is incomplete. This table holds 170,000 or so clones, about nine tenths found once. The source was peripheral blood, collected on day 0 of AZD1222 vaccination. These receptors were taken from an adult in good health.

The V and J genes are TRBV6-5 and TRBJ2-7; D ambiguous. This CDR3 is built from 16 residues. V lost 2 bases and J lost 5, with 19 bases in between. From germline, CDR1 is MNHEY and CDR2 SVGAGI. CDR3 protein: CASSYGVTAAVHEQYF. The CDR3, as DNA: TGTGCCAGCAGTTACGGGGTGACGGCGGCCGTCCACGAGCAGTACTTC.

CDR3 in DNA: TGTGCCTGGAGTGGGTTAACTGAAGCTTTCTTT. Translated, it gives CAWSGLTEAFF. The rearrangement joins TRBV30 to TRBJ1-1; no definite D call. V shed 1 base and J shed 5 bases, with 5 bases lying between them. The germline CDR1 and CDR2 sequences are GTSNPN and SVGIG (reference sequence). This CDR3 is 11 amino acids long. The full variable domain, its missing parts supplied by reference TRBV30 and TRBJ1-1, is SQTIHQWPATLVQPVGSPLSLECTVEGTSNPNLYWYRQAAGRGLQLLFYSVGIGQISSEVPQNLSASRPQDRQFILSSKKLLLSDSGFYLCAWSGLTEAFFGQGTRLTVV.

The V gene is TRBV4-1, the J gene TRBJ1-1; tentative D call: TRBD1 (5 bases). The length of the CDR3 is 17 residues. Per the germline V gene, CDR1 is MGHRA and CDR2 is YSYEKL. V lost 4 bases to trimming and J lost 1 base, with 19 bases between them. The CDR3 DNA reads TGCGCCAGCAGCCCAGGAATACAGGCAGGACCGAACACTGAAGCTTTCTTT. This sequence encodes CASSPGIQAGPNTEAFF.

CDR3 DNA: TGTGCCAGCAACCGGGACAATAGTCAAGAGACCCAGTACTTC. This translates into CASNRDNSQETQYF. The rearrangement uses TRBV14 and TRBJ2-5, with a possible D match to TRBD1 (6 bases). V was clipped by 7 bases and J by 2 bases, with 14 bases between them. CDR1 and CDR2 from the germline V gene are SGHDN and FVKESK. The CDR3 runs 14 residues.

The rearrangement joins TRBV6-5 to TRBJ2-1; TRBD1 or TRBD2 may be the D gene (5 bases each). The germline V gene has CDR1 MNHEY and CDR2 SVGAGI. The CDR3 consists of 15 residues. V was cut by 5 bases and J by 0 bases, with 11 bases left in between. This chain's CDR3 is CASSRDGLSYNEQFF. In DNA form, the CDR3 reads TGTGCCAGCAGTAGGGACGGTCTCTCCTACAATGAGCAGTTCTTC.

The chain combines TRBV5-5 with TRBJ1-5; 8 nucleotides match TRBD1. The CDR3 runs 17 residues. J was trimmed by 3 bases and V by 0 bases; bases with no gene match: 8. Germline V lookup: CDR1 SGHKS, CDR2 YYEKEE (reference sequence). The CDR3 spells CASSLGHRGGDNQPQHF. CDR3 in DNA: TGTGCCAGCAGCTTGGGACACAGGGGGGGAGACAATCAGCCCCAGCATTTT.

The chain is built from TRBV6-5 and TRBJ1-2, with TRBD1 matching over 9 bases. Per the germline V gene, CDR1 is MNHEY and CDR2 is SVGAGI. This CDR3 spans 14 amino acids. V was pared by 7 bases and J by 4 bases, with 7 bases of the junction left unmatched. The CDR3 nucleotides read TGTGCCAGCATCAGGGACAGGGTGGGCTATGGCTACACCTTC. Its translation: CASIRDRVGYGYTF.

The gene calls are TRBV14 and TRBJ2-4, with a weak D call TRBD2 (6 bases). The V gene's germline CDR1 is SGHDN and CDR2 FVKESK. The CDR3 consists of 16 residues. V was trimmed by 1 base and J by 3 bases, leaving 13 bases between them. The CDR3 region is CASSQVGGKNKNIQYF. The CDR3 DNA follows: TGTGCCAGCAGCCAAGTAGGCGGGAAAAACAAAAACATTCAGTACTTC.

This chain links TRBV19 with TRBJ2-7, with 7 bases identical to TRBD1. The CDR3 loop spans 15 amino acids. With 6 bases clipped from V and 0 bases from J, the junction kept 8 bases outside the gene matches. Germline V CDR1 and CDR2: LNHDA, SQIVND (reference sequence). DNA of the CDR3: TGTGCCAGTAGCCCCTCCGGGACAGCCTCCTACGAGCAGTACTTC. It specifies CASSPSGTASYEQYF.

The chain links TRBV27 to TRBJ1-6; 7 bases match TRBD1. With 5 bases clipped from V and 9 bases from J, the junction kept 16 bases outside the gene matches. The CDR3 totals 17 residues. Germline V lookup: CDR1 MNHEY, CDR2 SMNVEV (reference sequence). CDR3 sequence: CASSPRGPGGGGSPLHF. The DNA of the CDR3 is TGTGCCAGCAGTCCGAGAGGACCAGGGGGAGGTGGTTCACCCCTCCACTTT.

In this sample, this clone turned up once. The V gene is TRBV7-9, the J gene TRBJ1-1; 7 nucleotides align to TRBD1. The CDR3 is 15 amino acids. V was pared by 2 bases and J by 1 base, with 4 bases of the junction left unmatched. The germline V gene encodes CDR1 SEHNR and CDR2 FQNEAQ (reference sequence). The CDR3 spells CASSLRQGPNTEAFF. The DNA for the CDR3 is TGTGCCAGCAGCTTAAGACAGGGTCCGAACACTGAAGCTTTCTTT.

The chain is built from TRBV19 and TRBJ2-5, with TRBD2 matching over 13 bases. Germline CDR1 LNHDA, CDR2 SQIVND (reference sequence). The CDR3 length is 17 residues. The trim removed 6 bases at V and 1 base at J, leaving 8 bases unmatched. The CDR3 DNA is TGTGCCAGTAGCCCCGGGACTAGCGGGACCACCCAAGAGACCCAGTACTTC. It encodes CASSPGTSGTTQETQYF.

The chain links TRBV27 to TRBJ2-1, with D hard to call. The length of the CDR3 is 13 residues. V gave up 4 bases and J gave up 5 bases, with 9 bases separating them. CDR1 MNHEY and CDR2 SMNVEV come from the germline V gene (reference sequence). This CDR3 is CASSYNTNNEQFF. In nucleotides, the CDR3 is TGTGCCAGCAGTTACAACACCAACAATGAGCAGTTCTTC.

The chain uses TRBV6-5 and TRBJ2-7, with D unclear. Germline assignment: CDR1 MNHEY and CDR2 SVGAGI. CDR3 length: 15 residues. V was pared by 7 bases and J by 2 bases, with 18 bases between. The CDR3 region has the DNA TGTGCCAGCATCCCCAGCGCGAAACCGACCTACGAGCAGTACTTC. Translating gives CASIPSAKPTYEQYF.

The chain couples TRBV24-1 to TRBJ2-7, with TRBD1 identical over 9 bases. There are 15 residues in the CDR3. V shed 4 bases, J shed 3 bases, and the junction held 6 bases outside the gene matches. Germline V gives CDR1 KGHDR, CDR2 SFDVKD. The CDR3: CATSDATGGIYEQYF. The CDR3 nucleotides read TGTGCCACCAGTGACGCGACAGGGGGAATCTACGAGCAGTACTTC.

The genes are TRBV3-1 (or the pseudogene TRBV3-2) and TRBJ2-1, with TRBD1 as a possible D gene (6 bases). This CDR3 comprises 13 residues. Germline CDR1 and CDR2: LGHDT and YNNKEL (reference sequence). V was cut by 6 bases and J by 4 bases, with 10 bases left in between. The CDR3: CASSLQGYNEQFF. Here the CDR3 DNA reads TGTGCCAGCAGTCTACAGGGATACAATGAGCAGTTCTTC.

This clone was observed a single time. The chain joins TRBV7-2 to TRBJ2-5; D ambiguous. The CDR3 has 13 amino acids. Germline assignment: CDR1 SGHTA and CDR2 FQGNSA. V lost 3 bases, J lost 5 bases, and 10 bases lay in between. The CDR3: CASSFRFGETQYF. For the CDR3, the DNA is TGTGCCAGCAGCTTCCGTTTTGGGGAGACCCAGTACTTC.

The J gene is TRBJ2-3, the V gene TRBV7-9; D may be TRBD1 or TRBD2 (5 bases each). This CDR3 has 15 residues. V was shortened by 2 bases and J by 4 bases, with 13 bases between the two germline ends. The germline CDR1 and CDR2 sequences are SEHNR and FQNEAQ (reference sequence). In DNA form, the CDR3 reads TGTGCCAGCAGCTTACTCGGTGGGGGAGCAGATACGCAGTATTTT. Encoded protein: CASSLLGGGADTQYF.

The J gene is TRBJ1-4, the V gene TRBV28, with 7 positions matching TRBD1. CDR1 is MDHEN, CDR2 SYDVKM, per germline. The V and J ends lost 4 bases and 4 bases, in that order; junction bases with no gene match: 6. This CDR3 has 15 residues. The CDR3 DNA is TGTGCCAGCAGTTCTCCGGGACAGCTTAATGAAAAACTGTTTTTT. It yields the protein CASSSPGQLNEKLFF. Full variable domain (missing parts from reference TRBV28 and TRBJ1-4): DVKVTQSSRYLVKRTGEKVFLECVQDMDHENMFWYRQDPGLGLRLIYFSYDVKMKEKGDIPEGYSVSREKKERFSLILESASTNQTSMYLCASSSPGQLNEKLFFGSGTQLSVL.

The CDR3 DNA reads TGTGCCACCAGCAGAGATGCCCAGGGGGCCGGCGGCTACACCTTC. This codes for CATSRDAQGAGGYTF. The gene calls are TRBV15 and TRBJ1-2; TRBD1 agrees at 8 bases. The CDR3 has 15 residues. Germline V gene sequence: CDR1 LNHNV, CDR2 YYDKDF (reference sequence). The trim removed 0 bases at V and 8 bases at J, leaving 8 bases unmatched.

The table lists this clone with a few counts. The V and J genes are TRBV25-1 and TRBJ2-7, with TRBD2 identical over 7 bases. The V segment lost 11 bases and the J segment 4 bases; nucleotides outside the gene matches: 5. The germline V gene has CDR1 MGHDK and CDR2 SYGVNS. This CDR3 has 11 amino acids. The CDR3 region has the DNA TGTGCCGCGGGGGTGATGTACGAGCAGTACTTC. Its protein product is CAAGVMYEQYF.

On this clone itself: This CDR3 is also generated by other DNA sequences in the sample. The CDR3 is CASSIGGGSYEQYF. DNA for the CDR3: TGTGCCAGTAGTATTGGGGGAGGCTCCTACGAGCAGTACTTC. The chain recombines TRBV19 with TRBJ2-7, with D possibly being TRBD2 (6 bases). This CDR3 comprises 14 residues. Per the germline V gene, CDR1 is LNHDA and CDR2 is SQIVND (reference sequence). Trimming stripped 3 bases from V and 0 bases from J, with 9 bases between.